The TCR beta chain described here comes from a study of shared clonotypes between healthy human individuals. The assay was immunoSEQ multiplex PCR, and TCRdb's table has in-frame clones only and misses some. The data show about 2 million clones, 85% to 95% seen once. Naive CD8 populations comprised CD45RO-negative cells positively selected for CCR7, excluding terminally differentiated effector memory CD45RA+ cells. The CDR3 is made up of 15 amino acids. CDR1 is MDHEN and CDR2 is SYDVKM in the germline V gene. The V and J ends lost 6 bases and 3 bases, in that order; junction bases with no gene match: 7.

Source material: naive CD8+ T cells sorted from blood. V gene TRBV28 combines with J gene TRBJ1-5; TRBD1 matches at 8 bases. The sequence was obtained from a man between 18 and 29 years old in good health. CDR3 loop: CASRPGTGLNQPQHF. CDR3 nucleotides: TGTGCCAGCAGACCCGGGACAGGTCTCAATCAGCCCCAGCATTTT.